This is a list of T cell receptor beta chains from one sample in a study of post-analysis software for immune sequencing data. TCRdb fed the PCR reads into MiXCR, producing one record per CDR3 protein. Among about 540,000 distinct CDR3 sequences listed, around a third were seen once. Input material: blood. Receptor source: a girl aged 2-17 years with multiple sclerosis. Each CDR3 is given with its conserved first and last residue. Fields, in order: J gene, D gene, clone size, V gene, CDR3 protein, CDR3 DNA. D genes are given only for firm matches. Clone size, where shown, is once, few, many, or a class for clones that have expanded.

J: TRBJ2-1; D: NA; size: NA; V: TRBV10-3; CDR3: CAISEEVRRNNEQFF; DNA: TGTGCCATCAGTGAGGAGGTAAGGAGGAACAATGAGCAGTTCTTC
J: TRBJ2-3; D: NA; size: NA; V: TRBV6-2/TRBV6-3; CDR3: CASSRPLIAGTETDTQYF; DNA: TGTGCCAGCAGCCGTCCACTAATAGCCGGGACCGAGACAGATACGCAGTATTTT
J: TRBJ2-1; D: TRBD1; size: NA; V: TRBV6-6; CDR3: CATTDRGNEQFF; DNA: TGTGCCACCACGGACAGGGGTAATGAGCAGTTCTTC
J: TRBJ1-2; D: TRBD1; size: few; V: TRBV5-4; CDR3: CASSLAWTGLYTF; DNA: TGTGCCAGCAGCTTGGCCTGGACAGGACTGTACACCTTC
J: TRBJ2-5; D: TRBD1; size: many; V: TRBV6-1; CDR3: CASTRGHPETQYF; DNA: TGTGCCAGTACAAGGGGGCACCCAGAGACCCAGTACTTC
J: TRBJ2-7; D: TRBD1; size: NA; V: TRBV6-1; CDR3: CASSHQGQSYEQYF; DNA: TGTGCCAGCAGTCATCAGGGACAGTCCTACGAGCAGTACTTC
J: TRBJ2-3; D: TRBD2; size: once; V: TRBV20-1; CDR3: CSASTSGVTDTQYF; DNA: TGCAGTGCTAGTACTAGCGGGGTCACAGATACGCAGTATTTT
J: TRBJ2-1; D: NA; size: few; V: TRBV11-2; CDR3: CASSFNTLSGDEQFF; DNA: TGTGCCAGCAGCTTCAATACGTTATCAGGGGATGAGCAGTTCTTC
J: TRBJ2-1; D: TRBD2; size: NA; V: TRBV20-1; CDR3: CSAPGSGWVEQFF; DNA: TGCAGTGCCCCCGGTAGCGGGTGGGTTGAGCAGTTCTTC
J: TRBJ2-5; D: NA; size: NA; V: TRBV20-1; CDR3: CSASGAVRDAWQETQYF; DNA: TGCAGTGCTAGTGGGGCCGTTCGGGATGCTTGGCAAGAGACCCAGTACTTC
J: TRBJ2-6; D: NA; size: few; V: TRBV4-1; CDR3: CASSYQAAEAGANVLTF; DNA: TGCGCCAGCAGCTACCAAGCGGCAGAGGCTGGGGCCAACGTCCTGACTTTC
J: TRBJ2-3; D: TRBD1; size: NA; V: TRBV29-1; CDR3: CSVEEGQGLSTQYF; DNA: TGCAGCGTTGAAGAAGGACAGGGATTGAGTACGCAGTATTTT
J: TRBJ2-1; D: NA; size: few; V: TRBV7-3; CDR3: CASSLNNWGKQFF; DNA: TGTGCCAGCAGCTTAAACAATTGGGGGAAGCAGTTCTTC
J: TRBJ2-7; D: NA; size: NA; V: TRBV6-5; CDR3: CASSYVLGRFYEQYF; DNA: TGTGCCAGCAGTTACGTGTTGGGGCGGTTCTACGAGCAGTACTTC
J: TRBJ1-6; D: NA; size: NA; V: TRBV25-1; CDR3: CASSEFKGHNSPLHF; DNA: TGTGCCAGCAGTGAATTTAAGGGCCACAATTCACCCCTCCACTTT
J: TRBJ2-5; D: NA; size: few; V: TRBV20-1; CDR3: CSAAGETQYF; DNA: TGCAGTGCCGCCGGGGAGACCCAGTACTTC
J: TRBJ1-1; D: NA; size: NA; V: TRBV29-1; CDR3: CSVDQNYQDTEAFF; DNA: TGCAGCGTTGACCAGAACTATCAGGACACTGAAGCTTTCTTT
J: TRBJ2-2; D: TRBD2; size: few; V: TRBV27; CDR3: CASSLSRGLAGVTGELFF; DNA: TGTGCCAGCAGTTTATCAAGGGGACTAGCGGGGGTAACCGGGGAGCTGTTTTTT
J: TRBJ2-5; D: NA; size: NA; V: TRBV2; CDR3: CASSAISQETQYF; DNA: TGTGCCAGCAGCGCGATCTCACAAGAGACCCAGTACTTC
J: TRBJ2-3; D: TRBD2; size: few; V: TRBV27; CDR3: CASSLDSGTSGGPQYF; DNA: TGTGCCAGCAGTTTAGATTCAGGGACTAGCGGGGGACCGCAGTATTTT
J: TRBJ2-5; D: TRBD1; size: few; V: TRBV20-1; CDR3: CSAHKDRVETQYF; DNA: TGCAGTGCTCACAAGGACAGGGTAGAGACCCAGTACTTC
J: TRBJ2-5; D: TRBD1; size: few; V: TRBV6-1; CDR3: CASSEFSGQVGETQYF; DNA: TGTGCCAGCAGCGAATTCTCGGGACAGGTGGGAGAGACCCAGTACTTC
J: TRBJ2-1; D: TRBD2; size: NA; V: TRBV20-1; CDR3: CSAAPGLEVGLEQFF; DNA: TGCAGTGCTGCCCCTGGACTAGAGGTCGGGCTAGAGCAGTTCTTC
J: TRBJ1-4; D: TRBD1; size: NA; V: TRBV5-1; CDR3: CASSLEGASEKLFF; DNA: TGCGCCAGCAGCTTGGAGGGGGCGAGTGAAAAACTGTTTTTT
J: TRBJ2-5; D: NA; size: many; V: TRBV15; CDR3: CATSRLGGRETQYF; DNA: TGTGCCACCAGCAGACTGGGGGGCCGAGAGACCCAGTACTTC
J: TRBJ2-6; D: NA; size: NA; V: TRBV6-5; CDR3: CASFNLKFSGANVLTF; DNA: TGTGCCAGCTTTAACCTAAAATTCTCTGGGGCCAACGTCCTGACTTTC
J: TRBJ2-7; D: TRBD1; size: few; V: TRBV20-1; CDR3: CSAEGTEALSYEQYF; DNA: TGCAGTGCGGAAGGGACAGAGGCCCTGAGCTACGAGCAGTACTTC
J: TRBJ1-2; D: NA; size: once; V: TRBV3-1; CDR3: CASSKLNYGYTF; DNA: TGTGCCAGCAGCAAGCTTAACTATGGCTACACCTTC
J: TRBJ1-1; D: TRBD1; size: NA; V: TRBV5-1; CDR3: CASSGGTGVSNTEAFF; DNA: TGCGCCAGCAGCGGGGGGACAGGTGTCTCGAACACTGAAGCTTTCTTT
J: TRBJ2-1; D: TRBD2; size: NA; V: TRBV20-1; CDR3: CSARFPYSGVTYNEQFF; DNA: TGCAGTGCTAGATTTCCATATAGCGGGGTGACATACAATGAGCAGTTCTTC
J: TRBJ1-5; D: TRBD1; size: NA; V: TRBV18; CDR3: CASSVTGDSNQPQHF; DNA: TGTGCCAGCTCAGTGACAGGGGATAGCAATCAGCCCCAGCATTTT
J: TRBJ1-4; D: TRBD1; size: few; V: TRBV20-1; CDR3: CSAGQTGHKLFF; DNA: TGCAGTGCAGGACAGACAGGGCACAAACTGTTTTTT
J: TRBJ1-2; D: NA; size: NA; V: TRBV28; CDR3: CASSLGRVAYGYTF; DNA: TGTGCCAGCAGTTTAGGCAGGGTGGCCTATGGCTACACCTTC
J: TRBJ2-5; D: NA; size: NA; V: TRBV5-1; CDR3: CASSLYWGRIPGGETQYF; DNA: TGCGCCAGCAGCTTGTATTGGGGACGGATCCCCGGAGGAGAGACCCAGTACTTC
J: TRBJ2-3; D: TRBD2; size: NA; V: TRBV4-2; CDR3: CASSQALSGGAADTQYF; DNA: TGTGCCAGCAGCCAAGCCCTTAGCGGGGGGGCCGCAGATACGCAGTATTTT
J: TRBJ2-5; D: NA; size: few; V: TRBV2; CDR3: CASSDNSRPTRQETQYF; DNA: TGTGCCAGCAGTGATAATTCTAGGCCGACCCGCCAAGAGACCCAGTACTTC
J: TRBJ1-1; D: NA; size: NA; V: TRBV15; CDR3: CATSPGPIWAEAFF; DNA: TGTGCCACCAGCCCCGGACCGATTTGGGCTGAAGCTTTCTTT
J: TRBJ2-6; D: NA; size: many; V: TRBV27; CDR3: CASSLGGPGANVLTF; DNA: TGTGCCAGCAGTTTGGGGGGGCCTGGGGCCAACGTCCTGACTTTC
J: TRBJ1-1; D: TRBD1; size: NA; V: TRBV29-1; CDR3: CSVARGTGHTEAFF; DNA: TGCAGCGTGGCCCGCGGGACAGGGCATACTGAAGCTTTCTTT
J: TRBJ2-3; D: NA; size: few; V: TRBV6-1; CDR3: CTSSGIGTGASTDTQYF; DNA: TGTACCAGCAGTGGAATTGGGACGGGGGCTAGCACAGATACGCAGTATTTT
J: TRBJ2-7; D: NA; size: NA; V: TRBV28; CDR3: CASGGARYEQYF; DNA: TGTGCCAGCGGGGGGGCACGCTACGAGCAGTACTTC
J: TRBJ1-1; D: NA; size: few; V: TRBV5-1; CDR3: CASSLAGTLNTEAFF; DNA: TGCGCCAGCAGCTTGGCAGGGACCTTGAACACTGAAGCTTTCTTT
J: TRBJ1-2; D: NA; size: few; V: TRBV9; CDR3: CASSVGWTNGYTF; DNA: TGTGCCAGCAGCGTAGGATGGACCAATGGCTACACCTTC
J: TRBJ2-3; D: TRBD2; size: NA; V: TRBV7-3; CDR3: CASSPEQPGTSGGEYF; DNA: TGTGCCAGCAGCCCCGAACAACCGGGGACTAGCGGGGGGGAGTATTTT
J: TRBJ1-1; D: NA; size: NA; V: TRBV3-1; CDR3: CASSQTVVNTEAFF; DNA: TGTGCCAGCAGCCAAACGGTCGTGAACACTGAAGCTTTCTTT
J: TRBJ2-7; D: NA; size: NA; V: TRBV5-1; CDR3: CASSKGTLYEQYF; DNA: TGCGCCAGCAGCAAGGGGACTTTGTACGAGCAGTACTTC
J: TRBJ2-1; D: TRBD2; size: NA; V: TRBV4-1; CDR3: CASSLAGGPTPPEFF; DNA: TGCGCCAGCAGCCTAGCGGGGGGTCCCACCCCACCCGAGTTCTTC
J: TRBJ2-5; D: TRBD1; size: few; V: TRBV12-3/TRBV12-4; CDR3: CASSYARQGETQYF; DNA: TGTGCCAGCAGTTACGCCCGACAGGGGGAGACCCAGTACTTC
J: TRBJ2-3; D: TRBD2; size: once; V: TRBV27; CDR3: CASSLALAGARSTDTQYF; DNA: TGTGCCAGCAGTTTAGCACTAGCGGGGGCCCGAAGCACAGATACGCAGTATTTT
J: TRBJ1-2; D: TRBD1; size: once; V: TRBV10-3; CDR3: CAISDPGQGSYGYTF; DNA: TGTGCCATCAGTGATCCGGGACAGGGGTCCTATGGCTACACCTTC
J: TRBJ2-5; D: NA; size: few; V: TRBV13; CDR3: CASSPWSGGGLETQYF; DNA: TGTGCCAGCAGCCCCTGGTCAGGGGGGGGCCTGGAGACCCAGTACTTC
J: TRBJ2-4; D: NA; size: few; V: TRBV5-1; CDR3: CASSPGKLAKNIQYF; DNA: TGCGCCAGCAGCCCAGGCAAGCTAGCCAAAAACATTCAGTACTTC
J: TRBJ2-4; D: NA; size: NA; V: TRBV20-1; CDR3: CSAITDRSEQYF; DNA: TGCAGTGCCATAACTGACCGCTCGGAGCAGTACTTC